This T cell receptor (beta chain) was observed in a study of OX40 agonist ivuxolimab in advanced cancers. The wider study: Eligibility admitted prior anti-PD-1, anti-PD-L1 or anti-CTLA-4 therapy; about 40% had some.

The assay was immunoSEQ multiplex PCR, and TCRdb's table has in-frame clones only and misses some. The sample lists 9,000 to 10,000 clones, more than 70% occurring once. Specimen: CD4+ or CD8+ T cells sorted from blood, collected in a trial of the OX40 agonist ivuxolimab. This TCR was recovered from an adult with an advanced solid tumor such as melanoma, head and neck, liver or kidney cancer.

In DNA form, the CDR3 reads TGTGCCAGCAGCCCTGGACAGGGTTGGACTGAAGCTTTCTTT. This codes for CASSPGQGWTEAFF. The chain recombines TRBV28 with TRBJ1-1; 8 nucleotides align to TRBD1. The CDR3 contains 14 residues. V lost 6 bases, J lost 5 bases, and 8 bases stayed unmatched. Germline assignment: CDR1 MDHEN and CDR2 SYDVKM.